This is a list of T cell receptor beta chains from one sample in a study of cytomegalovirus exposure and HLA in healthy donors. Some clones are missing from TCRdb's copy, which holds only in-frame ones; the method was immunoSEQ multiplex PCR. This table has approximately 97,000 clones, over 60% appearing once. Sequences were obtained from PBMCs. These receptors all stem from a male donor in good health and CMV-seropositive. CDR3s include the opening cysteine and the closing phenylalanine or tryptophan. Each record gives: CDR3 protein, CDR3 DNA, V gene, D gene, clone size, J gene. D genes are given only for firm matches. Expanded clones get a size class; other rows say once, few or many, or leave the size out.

CASSYLQGRAFF TGTGCCAGCAGTTACTTACAGGGTAGAGCTTTCTTT TRBV6-5 . . TRBJ1-1
CASSLWPTGEGETQYF TGTGCCAGCAGCTTATGGCCGACAGGGGAAGGAGAGACCCAGTACTTC TRBV7-9 TRBD1 . TRBJ2-5
CASRFTGSNTGELFF TGTGCCAGCAGATTTACAGGGTCGAACACCGGGGAGCTGTTTTTT TRBV2 . . TRBJ2-2
CASSLGGSATDTQYF TGTGCCAGCAGCTTAGGGGGCTCCGCCACAGATACGCAGTATTTT TRBV7-6 . . TRBJ2-3
CAWREQGNQPQHF TGTGCCTGGAGAGAACAGGGGAATCAGCCCCAGCATTTT TRBV30 TRBD1 few TRBJ1-5
CASSVTQGIGYNEQFF TGTGCCAGCAGCGTAACCCAGGGAATAGGCTACAATGAGCAGTTCTTC TRBV9 . . TRBJ2-1
CASSLAGRTSGGEIEQFF TGTGCCAGCAGCTTAGCTGGACGGACTAGCGGGGGGGAGATTGAGCAGTTCTTC TRBV7-2 TRBD2 . TRBJ2-1
CAWSVRGRGEKLFF TGTGCCTGGAGTGTACGGGGTAGAGGTGAAAAACTGTTTTTT TRBV30 . once TRBJ1-4
CASSPAAELKNQPQHF TGTGCCAGCAGCCCCGCGGCAGAGCTGAAAAATCAGCCCCAGCATTTT TRBV21-1 . few TRBJ1-5
CASSSSGGFSQETQYF TGTGCCAGCAGCTCCAGCGGGGGGTTCTCTCAAGAGACCCAGTACTTC TRBV7-9 TRBD2 . TRBJ2-5
CASSFGGAYQETQYF TGTGCCAGCAGCTTTGGCGGGGCCTACCAAGAGACCCAGTACTTC TRBV7-2 . . TRBJ2-5
CASSTYRGEAFF TGTGCCAGCAGTACGTACAGGGGAGAAGCTTTCTTT TRBV27 TRBD1 few TRBJ1-1
CATSGQRDRGRGGEAFF TGTGCCACCAGCGGACAAAGGGACAGGGGGCGGGGTGGCGAAGCTTTCTTT TRBV15 TRBD1 . TRBJ1-1
CASSLGTGEEKLFF TGCGCCAGCAGCTTGGGGACAGGGGAAGAAAAACTGTTTTTT TRBV5-1 TRBD1 few TRBJ1-4
CSVRGDTQYF TGCAGCGTTCGGGGAGATACGCAGTATTTT TRBV29-1 . . TRBJ2-3
CASSPVEGAIYEQYF TGTGCCAGCAGCCCCGTGGAGGGGGCCATCTACGAGCAGTACTTC TRBV27 . few TRBJ2-7
CASKFRGNYNEQFF TGTGCCAGTAAGTTTAGAGGGAATTACAATGAGCAGTTCTTC TRBV19 . once TRBJ2-1
CASSLPTGTAYGYTF TGTGCCAGCAGCTTGCCTACAGGGACGGCCTATGGCTACACCTTC TRBV5-4 . . TRBJ1-2
CASSLHLSGSSYNEQFF TGTGCCAGCAGCTTGCATTTGTCGGGGAGCTCCTACAATGAGCAGTTCTTC TRBV5-6 . . TRBJ2-1
CSVEEFGQGTYNEQFF TGCAGCGTTGAAGAATTTGGACAGGGTACTTACAATGAGCAGTTCTTC TRBV29-1 TRBD1 . TRBJ2-1
CSVETQRGETQYF TGCAGCGTTGAGACCCAACGGGGTGAGACCCAGTACTTC TRBV29-1 . . TRBJ2-5
CASSAGGSYGYTF TGTGCCAGCAGTGCTGGGGGCAGCTATGGCTACACCTTC TRBV6-1 . . TRBJ1-2
CASKVGTGASGELFF TGCGCCAGCAAGGTCGGGACAGGGGCATCCGGGGAGCTGTTTTTT TRBV5-1 TRBD1 . TRBJ2-2
CASSVGTGATEAFF TGCGCCAGCAGTGTTGGGACAGGGGCCACTGAAGCTTTCTTT TRBV10-2 TRBD1 . TRBJ1-1
CASSRTLSGNTIYF TGTGCCAGCAGTCGGACACTCTCTGGAAACACCATATATTTT TRBV6-5 . . TRBJ1-3
CASRPIAGGPDTQYF TGTGCCAGCAGACCTATAGCGGGGGGCCCGGATACGCAGTATTTT TRBV2 TRBD2 . TRBJ2-3
CASSLEGTGNTIYF TGTGCCAGCAGCTTAGAGGGGACTGGAAACACCATATATTTT TRBV7-9 . . TRBJ1-3
CASSQGWEAFF TGTGCCAGCAGTCAGGGTTGGGAAGCTTTCTTT TRBV6-5 . . TRBJ1-1
CASSSDRGIYEQYF TGTGCCAGCAGCTCGGACAGGGGAATCTACGAGCAGTACTTC TRBV13 TRBD1 . TRBJ2-7
CASSQIYTRGMNTEAFF TGCGCCAGCAGCCAAATCTACACCAGGGGAATGAACACTGAAGCTTTCTTT TRBV4-3 . few TRBJ1-1
CAWRDFSSYNEQFF TGTGCCTGGAGGGACTTCAGCTCCTACAATGAGCAGTTCTTC TRBV30 . . TRBJ2-1
CASSSPAGAYGELFF TGTGCCAGCAGCTCTCCGGCGGGGGCCTACGGTGAACTGTTTTTT TRBV5-6 . few TRBJ1-4
CATAGGTEAFF TGTGCCACCGCAGGGGGCACTGAAGCTTTCTTT TRBV10-3 TRBD1 . TRBJ1-1
CASSQGWGGVEQPQHF TGCGCCAGCAGCCAAGGTTGGGGAGGGGTGGAACAGCCCCAGCATTTT TRBV4-1 . . TRBJ1-5
CASSVYSSPGQGYNEQFF TGTGCCAGCAGCGTTTACTCATCCCCGGGACAGGGCTACAATGAGCAGTTCTTC TRBV9 TRBD1 . TRBJ2-1
CASSLPGGANTGELFF TGTGCCAGCAGCCTCCCCGGCGGGGCGAACACCGGGGAGCTGTTTTTT TRBV13 . . TRBJ2-2
CASRLRDQPQHF TGTGCCAGCAGGCTCCGAGATCAGCCCCAGCATTTT TRBV6-6 . . TRBJ1-5
CASSNDREITEAFF TGCGCCAGCAGCAACGACAGGGAAATCACTGAAGCTTTCTTT TRBV4-1 TRBD1 . TRBJ1-1
CASSQGRRVDGYTF TGCGCCAGCAGCCAAGGTCGCAGGGTTGATGGCTACACCTTC TRBV4-1 . . TRBJ1-2
CASTTGTVFSYEQYF TGTGCCAGCACCACTGGGACAGTTTTTTCCTACGAGCAGTACTTC TRBV5-6 TRBD1 . TRBJ2-7
CSVEDGEGGYTF TGCAGCGTTGAGGACGGGGAGGGAGGCTACACCTTC TRBV29-1 . . TRBJ1-2
CASSFGGGSYEQYF TGTGCCAGCAGCTTTGGTGGGGGGTCCTACGAGCAGTACTTC TRBV7-9 . . TRBJ2-7
CASMGANPNSPLHF TGTGCCAGCATGGGAGCGAATCCCAATTCACCCCTCCACTTT TRBV6-5 . . TRBJ1-6
CASSDPTGTSNQPQHF TGCGCCAGCAGTGACCCGACAGGGACTAGCAATCAGCCCCAGCATTTT TRBV10-2 TRBD1 . TRBJ1-5
CASSEWQVGNEQFF TGTGCCAGCAGTGAGTGGCAGGTTGGCAATGAGCAGTTCTTC TRBV6-1 . . TRBJ2-1
CASSQGSGGARTGELFF TGCGCCAGCAGCCAGGGTAGCGGGGGGGCAAGGACCGGGGAGCTGTTTTTT TRBV4-1 TRBD2 . TRBJ2-2
CASSLGLRGETQYF TGTGCCAGCAGCTTAGGACTACGAGGGGAGACCCAGTACTTC TRBV11-2 . . TRBJ2-5
CASSYGTGDEKLFF TGTGCCAGCAGTTACGGGACAGGGGACGAAAAACTGTTTTTT TRBV6-5 TRBD1 . TRBJ1-4
CSVDRATEAFF TGCAGCGTCGACAGGGCCACTGAAGCTTTCTTT TRBV29-1 TRBD1 . TRBJ1-1
CASSDSAGGAETQYF TGTGCCAGCAGTGACTCGGCCGGGGGGGCAGAGACCCAGTACTTC TRBV6-4 TRBD2 . TRBJ2-5
CASSQDMGLEETQYF TGTGCCAGCAGCCAAGACATGGGGCTAGAAGAGACCCAGTACTTC TRBV4-2 . . TRBJ2-5
CASSNLPGEGYGYTF TGTGCCAGCAGCAACCTTCCGGGGGAGGGCTATGGCTACACCTTC TRBV6-5 . . TRBJ1-2
CASKFGGRSNQPQHF TGTGCCAGTAAGTTCGGAGGGCGTAGCAATCAGCCCCAGCATTTT TRBV19 . . TRBJ1-5
CASSSPQGSYNSPLHF TGTGCCAGCAGTTCTCCGCAGGGGTCCTATAATTCACCCCTCCACTTT TRBV27 . . TRBJ1-6
CASSPVGSGNTIYF TGTGCCAGCAGCCCAGTTGGCTCTGGAAACACCATATATTTT TRBV27 . . TRBJ1-3
CATGGPESYNSPLHF TGTGCCACCGGAGGACCCGAGTCCTATAATTCACCCCTCCACTTT TRBV27 . . TRBJ1-6
CASSSFSGGAYNEQFF TGTGCCAGCAGTTCCTTTAGCGGGGGGGCCTACAATGAGCAGTTCTTC TRBV6-5 TRBD2 . TRBJ2-1